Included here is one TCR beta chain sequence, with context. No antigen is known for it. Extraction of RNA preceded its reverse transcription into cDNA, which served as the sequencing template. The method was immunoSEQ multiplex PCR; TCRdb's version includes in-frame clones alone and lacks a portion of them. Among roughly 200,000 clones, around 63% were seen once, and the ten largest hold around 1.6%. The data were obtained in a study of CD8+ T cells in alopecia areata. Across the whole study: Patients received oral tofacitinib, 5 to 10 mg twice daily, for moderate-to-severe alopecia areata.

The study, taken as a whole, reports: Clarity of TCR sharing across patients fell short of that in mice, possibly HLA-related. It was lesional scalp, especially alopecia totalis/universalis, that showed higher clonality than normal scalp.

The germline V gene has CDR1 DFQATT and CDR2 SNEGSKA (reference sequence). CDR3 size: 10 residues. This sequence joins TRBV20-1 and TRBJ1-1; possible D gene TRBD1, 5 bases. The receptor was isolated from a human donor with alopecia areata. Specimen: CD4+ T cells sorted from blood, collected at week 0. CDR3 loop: CRIRGPEAFF. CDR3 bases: TGCAGGATAAGGGGTCCTGAAGCTTTCTTT.